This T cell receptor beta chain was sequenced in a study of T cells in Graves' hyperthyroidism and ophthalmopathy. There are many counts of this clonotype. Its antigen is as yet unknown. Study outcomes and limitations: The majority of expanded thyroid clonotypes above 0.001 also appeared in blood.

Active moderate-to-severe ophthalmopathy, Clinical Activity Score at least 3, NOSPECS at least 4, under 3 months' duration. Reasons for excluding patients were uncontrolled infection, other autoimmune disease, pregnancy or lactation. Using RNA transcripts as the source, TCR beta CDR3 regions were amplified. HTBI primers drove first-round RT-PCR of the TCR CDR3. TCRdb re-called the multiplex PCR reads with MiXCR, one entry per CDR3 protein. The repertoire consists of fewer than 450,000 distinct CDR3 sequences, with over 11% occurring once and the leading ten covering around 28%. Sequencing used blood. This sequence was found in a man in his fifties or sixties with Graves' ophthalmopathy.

CDR3 sequence (DNA): TGTGCCAGTAGACCCGGACTAGCGGGAGCCTACGAGCAGTACTTC. Translated: CASRPGLAGAYEQYF. The chain uses TRBV19 and TRBJ2-7; 13 bases map to TRBD2. The germline V gene has CDR1 LNHDA and CDR2 SQIVND (reference sequence). This CDR3 comprises 15 residues. Trimming cost V 6 bases and J 2 bases; bases outside gene matches: 4.